This TCR beta chain is from a study of OX40 agonist ivuxolimab in advanced cancers. Study-level background: The eligibility criteria allowed prior anti-PD-1, anti-PD-L1 or anti-CTLA-4 therapy, and roughly 39% had some.

Assay: immunoSEQ multiplex PCR; the TCRdb copy retains only in-frame clones and omits some. The data hold about 82,000 clones, with around nine tenths observed a single time. About this clone itself: What it binds is not known.

Sampling of blood occurred at baseline, cycle 4 day 1, and cycle 7 day 1. General study findings and limits: Those patients achieving a partial response at 0.1-3.0 mg/kg showed among the lowest clonal expansion. Some of the nonresponding patients also showed low levels of normalized T-cell clonal expansion.

The sequencing used CD4+ or CD8+ T cells sorted from blood, collected in a trial of the OX40 agonist ivuxolimab. The TCR comes from an adult with an advanced solid tumor such as melanoma, head and neck, liver or kidney cancer.

The CDR3 is CASSLRAGDYEQYF. In DNA form, the CDR3 reads TGTGCCAGCAGCCTACGTGCGGGGGACTACGAGCAGTACTTC. The chain carries TRBV9 and TRBJ2-7; 7 bases fit TRBD2. Germline V gives CDR1 SGDLS, CDR2 YYNGEE. Germline trimming cut 4 bases from V and 3 bases from J; bases unmatched to any gene: 7. The CDR3 is 14 residues long.